The 2 T cell receptor beta chains below all came from one sample that was sequenced in a study of blood T cell repertoires in COVID-19. Some clones are missing from TCRdb's copy, which holds only in-frame ones; the method was immunoSEQ multiplex PCR. The sample contains roughly 230,000 clones, over 90% of which appear only once. Sequencing input: peripheral blood. The receptor set was obtained from a man aged 25-45 years with COVID-19, enrolled during active disease.

The chain has TRBV27 and TRBJ1-2; D is unresolved. This CDR3 has 12 amino acids. Trimming took off 11 bases at V and 5 bases at J, with 15 bases between the two ends. In germline, CDR1 is MNHEY, CDR2 SMNVEV (reference sequence). For the CDR3, the DNA is TGTGCCCATCGAAGAGGATTATATGGCTACACCTTC. It is translated as CAHRRGLYGYTF.

The CDR3 loop reads CASSFRGAFF. CDR3 bases: TGTGCCAGCAGCTTTAGGGGAGCTTTCTTT. The chain is built from TRBV7-9 and TRBJ1-1; a possible D gene is TRBD1 (5 bases). The CDR3 length is 10 residues. Per the germline V gene, CDR1 is SEHNR and CDR2 is FQNEAQ (reference sequence). The V and J ends lost 3 bases and 10 bases respectively, with 6 bases between them. Combining the CDR3 with reference TRBV7-9 and TRBJ1-1 gives the whole variable domain DTGVSQNPRHKITKRGQNVTFRCDPISEHNRLYWYRQTLGQGPEFLTYFQNEAQLEKSRLLSDRFSAERPKGSFSTLEIQRTEQGDSAMYLCASSFRGAFFGQGTRLTVV.